These T cell receptor beta chains were read from a single sample in a study of tumor and adjacent non-tumor tissue in lung cancer. TCRdb re-analysed the multiplex PCR reads in MiXCR, keeping a single row per CDR3 protein. The table lists about 67,000 distinct CDR3 sequences, around 82% of them singletons. The sequencing input was distant non-tumor lung tissue. These receptor sequences come from a man aged 55 to 70 with non-small cell lung cancer. The CDR3 runs from the conserved cysteine through the conserved F or W. A D gene is named only where the DNA matches it firmly. Clone size is stated in some rows and not others, as once, few, many or a class when expanded.

j_gene,d_gene,v_gene,abundance,CDR3nt,CDR3aa
TRBJ2-6,NA,TRBV6-5,NA,TGTGCTAGCAGTTACACTGGGGCCAACGTCCTGACTTTC,CASSYTGANVLTF
TRBJ2-1,TRBD2,TRBV6-1,NA,TGTGCCAGAAGTGACAGGTCTAGCGGGAGATTCGGTGAGCAGTTCTTC,CARSDRSSGRFGEQFF
TRBJ2-7,TRBD2,TRBV4-2,NA,TGCGCCAACAGCCAAGAAGGGAGGGTCTACGAGCAGTACTTC,CANSQEGRVYEQYF
TRBJ2-6,NA,TRBV6-1,NA,NA,CASLRFGAGVNVLTF
TRBJ2-5,NA,TRBV28,NA,TGTGCCAGCAGCTTCCTGGTAGAGGAGACCCAGTACTTC,CASSFLVEETQYF
TRBJ1-5,TRBD1,TRBV20-1,NA,TGCAGTGCTATGGTTCGGGACAGGCTCAATCAGCCCCAGCATTTT,CSAMVRDRLNQPQHF
TRBJ2-1,NA,TRBV6-1,NA,TGTACCAGCAGTGAGTATCCAGCAAGCTCCTACAATGAGCAGTTCTTC,CTSSEYPASSYNEQFF
TRBJ1-6,NA,TRBV20-1,NA,TGCAGTGCTGGAGATCTCGGTAGGACAACCAATACACCCCTCCACTTT,CSAGDLGRTTNTPLHF
TRBJ2-7,NA,TRBV29-1,NA,TGCAGCGTTGACGGTTGGGGGTTCTACGAGCAGTACTTC,CSVDGWGFYEQYF
TRBJ2-1,NA,TRBV28,NA,TGTGTCTCGCAGGGAACGACATGCTTCAATGAGCAGTTCTTC,CVSQGTTCFNEQFF
TRBJ1-5,NA,TRBV12-3/TRBV12-4,NA,TGTACCAGCAGCCCGTCGGACAAATATAGCAATCGGCCCCAGCATTTT,CTSSPSDKYSNRPQHF
TRBJ2-3,TRBD2,TRBV7-8,NA,TGTGCCTGCAGCGGTACTAGCGGGAGAAGCGATACGCTGTATTTT,CACSGTSGRSDTLYF
TRBJ1-1,NA,TRBV5-1,NA,TGCGCCATCAGCTTGGCGAACGGTGAGGGAAGGGATTTCTTT,CAISLANGEGRDFF
TRBJ2-5,TRBD2,TRBV20-1,many,TGCAGTGCTAGAGACCCTACTAGCGGGAGTATCAAGACCCAGTACTTC,CSARDPTSGSIKTQYF
TRBJ2-7,NA,TRBV11-2,NA,TGTGTCAGCAGCTTAGTCTTGGGCACCTTTTACGAACAGTACTTC,CVSSLVLGTFYEQYF
TRBJ2-3,NA,TRBV7-9,medium-sized,TGTGCCAGCAGCTTAGTTGAGGGGACGACAGATACGCAGTATTTT,CASSLVEGTTDTQYF
TRBJ2-2,NA,TRBV4-1,NA,TGCGCCAGCAGCCAAGATCGGAGCGTGATAAGGGAGCTGTTTTTT,CASSQDRSVIRELFF
TRBJ2-3,NA,TRBV20-1,NA,TGCAGTGCCCTTCTCTGGGCATACACAGATACGCAGTATTTT,CSALLWAYTDTQYF
TRBJ2-1,TRBD2,TRBV6-2/TRBV6-3,NA,TGTGCCGGTAGTTACAATATACGCGGGAGTTTCACCCCTGAGCAGTTCTTC,CAGSYNIRGSFTPEQFF
TRBJ1-4,NA,TRBV29-1,NA,TGCAGCATGGGGACCGGGGGGACTAATGAAAAATTGTTTTTT,CSMGTGGTNEKLFF